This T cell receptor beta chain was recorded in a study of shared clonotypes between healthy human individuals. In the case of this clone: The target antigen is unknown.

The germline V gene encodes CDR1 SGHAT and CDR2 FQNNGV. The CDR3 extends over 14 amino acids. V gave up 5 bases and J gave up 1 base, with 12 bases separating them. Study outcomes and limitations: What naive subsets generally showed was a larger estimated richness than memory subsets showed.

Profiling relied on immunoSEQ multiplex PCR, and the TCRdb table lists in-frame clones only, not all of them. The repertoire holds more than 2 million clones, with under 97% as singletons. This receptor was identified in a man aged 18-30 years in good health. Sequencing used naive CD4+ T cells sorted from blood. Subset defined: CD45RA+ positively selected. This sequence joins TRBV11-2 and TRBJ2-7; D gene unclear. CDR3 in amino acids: CASSPSSGSYEQYF. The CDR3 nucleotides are TGTGCCAGCAGCCCCAGCAGTGGTTCCTACGAGCAGTACTTC.